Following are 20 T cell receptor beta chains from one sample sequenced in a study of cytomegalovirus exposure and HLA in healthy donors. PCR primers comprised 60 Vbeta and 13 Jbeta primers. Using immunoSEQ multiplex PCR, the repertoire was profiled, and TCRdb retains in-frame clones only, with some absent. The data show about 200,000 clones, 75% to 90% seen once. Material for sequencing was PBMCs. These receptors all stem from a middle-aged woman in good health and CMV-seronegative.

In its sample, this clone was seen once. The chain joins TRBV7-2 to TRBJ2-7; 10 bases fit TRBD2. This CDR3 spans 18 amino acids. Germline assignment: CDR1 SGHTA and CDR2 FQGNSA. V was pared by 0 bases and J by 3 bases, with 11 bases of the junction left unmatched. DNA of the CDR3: TGTGCCAGCAGCTTAGCCCCCCACCGGACTAGCGGCTACTACGAGCAGTACTTC. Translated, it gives CASSLAPHRTSGYYEQYF.

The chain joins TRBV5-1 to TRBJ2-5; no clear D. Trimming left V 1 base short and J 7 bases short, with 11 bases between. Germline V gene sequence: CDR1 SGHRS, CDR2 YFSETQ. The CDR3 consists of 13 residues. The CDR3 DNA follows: TGCGCCAGCAGCTTGTCGTACTCGCCGACCCAGTACTTC. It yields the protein CASSLSYSPTQYF.

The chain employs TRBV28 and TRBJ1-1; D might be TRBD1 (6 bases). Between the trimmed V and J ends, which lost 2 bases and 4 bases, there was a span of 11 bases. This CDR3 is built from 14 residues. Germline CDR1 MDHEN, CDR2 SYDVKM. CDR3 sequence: CASSLRGGVTEAFF. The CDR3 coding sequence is TGTGCCAGCAGTTTACGAGGGGGAGTCACTGAAGCTTTCTTT.

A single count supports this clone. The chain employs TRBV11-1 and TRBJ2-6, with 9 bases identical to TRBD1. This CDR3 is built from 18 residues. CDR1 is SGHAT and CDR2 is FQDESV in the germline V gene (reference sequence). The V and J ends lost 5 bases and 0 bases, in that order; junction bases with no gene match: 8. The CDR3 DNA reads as TGTGCCAGCAGCCAAGGACAGGGGCGCCGCTCTGGGGCCAACGTCCTGACTTTC. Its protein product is CASSQGQGRRSGANVLTF.

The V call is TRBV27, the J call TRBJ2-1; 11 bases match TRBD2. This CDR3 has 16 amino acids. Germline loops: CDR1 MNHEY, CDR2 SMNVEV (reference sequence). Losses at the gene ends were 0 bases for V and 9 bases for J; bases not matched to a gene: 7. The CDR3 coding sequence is TGTGCCAGCAGTTTATCGGGGACTAGCGGAGCGGTTGAGCAGTTCTTC. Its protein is CASSLSGTSGAVEQFF.

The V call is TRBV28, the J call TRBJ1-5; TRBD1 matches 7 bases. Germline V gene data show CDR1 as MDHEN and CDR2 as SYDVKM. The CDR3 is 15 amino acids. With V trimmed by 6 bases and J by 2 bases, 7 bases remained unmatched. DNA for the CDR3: TGTGCCAGCAGAAAGGACAGGAGCCGCAATCAGCCCCAGCATTTT. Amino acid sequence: CASRKDRSRNQPQHF.

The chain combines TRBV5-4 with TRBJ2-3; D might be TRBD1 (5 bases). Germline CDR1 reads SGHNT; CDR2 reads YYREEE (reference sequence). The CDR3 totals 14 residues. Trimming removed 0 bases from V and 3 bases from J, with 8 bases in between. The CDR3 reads CASSLGRTTDTQYF. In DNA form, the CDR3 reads TGTGCCAGCAGCTTGGGCCGGACAACAGATACGCAGTATTTT.

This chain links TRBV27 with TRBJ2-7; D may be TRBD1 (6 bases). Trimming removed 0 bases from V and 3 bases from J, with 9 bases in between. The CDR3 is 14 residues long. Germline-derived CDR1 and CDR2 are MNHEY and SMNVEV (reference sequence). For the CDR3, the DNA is TGTGCCAGCAGTTTATCTACAGGGAGCTACGAGCAGTACTTC. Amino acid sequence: CASSLSTGSYEQYF.

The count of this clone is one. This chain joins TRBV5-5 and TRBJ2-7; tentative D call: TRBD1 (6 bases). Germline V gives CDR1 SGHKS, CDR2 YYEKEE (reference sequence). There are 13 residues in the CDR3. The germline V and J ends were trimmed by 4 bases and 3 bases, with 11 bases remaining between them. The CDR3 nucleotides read TGTGCCAGCAGCCACGGGACAAACTACGAGCAGTACTTC. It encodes CASSHGTNYEQYF.

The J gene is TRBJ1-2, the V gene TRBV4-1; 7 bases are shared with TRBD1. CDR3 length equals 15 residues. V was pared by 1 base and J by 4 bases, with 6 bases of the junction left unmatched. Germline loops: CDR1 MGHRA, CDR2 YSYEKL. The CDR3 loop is CASSQGQGPTYGYTF. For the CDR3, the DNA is TGCGCCAGCAGCCAAGGACAGGGCCCTACCTATGGCTACACCTTC.

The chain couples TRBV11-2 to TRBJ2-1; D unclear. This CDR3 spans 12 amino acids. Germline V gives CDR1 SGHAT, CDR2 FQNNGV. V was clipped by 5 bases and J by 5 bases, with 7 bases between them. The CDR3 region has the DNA TGTGCCAGCAGCCCCCCCAACAATGAGCAGTTCTTC. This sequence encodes CASSPPNNEQFF.

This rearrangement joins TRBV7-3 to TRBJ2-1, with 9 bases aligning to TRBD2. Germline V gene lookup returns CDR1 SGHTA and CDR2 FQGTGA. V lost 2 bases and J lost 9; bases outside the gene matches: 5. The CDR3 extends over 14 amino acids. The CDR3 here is CASSLDSGRFEQFF. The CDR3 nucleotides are TGTGCCAGCAGCTTAGATAGCGGGAGATTTGAGCAGTTCTTC. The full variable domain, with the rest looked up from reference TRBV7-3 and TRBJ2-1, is GAGVSQTPSNKVTEKGKYVELRCDPISGHTALYWYRQSLGQGPEFLIYFQGTGAADDSGLPNDRFFAVRPEGSVSTLKIQRTERGDSAVYLCASSLDSGRFEQFFGPGTRLTVL.

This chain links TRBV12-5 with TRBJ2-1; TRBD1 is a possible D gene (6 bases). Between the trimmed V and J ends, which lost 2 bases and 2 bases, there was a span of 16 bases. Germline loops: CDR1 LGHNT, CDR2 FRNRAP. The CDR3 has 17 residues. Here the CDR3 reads CASGLNLRDTTYNEQFF. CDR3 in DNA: TGTGCTAGTGGTTTGAATCTACGGGACACTACCTACAATGAGCAGTTCTTC.

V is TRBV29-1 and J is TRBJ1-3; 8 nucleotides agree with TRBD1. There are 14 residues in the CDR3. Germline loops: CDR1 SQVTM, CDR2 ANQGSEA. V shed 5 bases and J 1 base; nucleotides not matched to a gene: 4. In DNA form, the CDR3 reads TGCAGCGTTCAACAGGGGGGTTCTGGAAACACCATATATTTT. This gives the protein CSVQQGGSGNTIYF.

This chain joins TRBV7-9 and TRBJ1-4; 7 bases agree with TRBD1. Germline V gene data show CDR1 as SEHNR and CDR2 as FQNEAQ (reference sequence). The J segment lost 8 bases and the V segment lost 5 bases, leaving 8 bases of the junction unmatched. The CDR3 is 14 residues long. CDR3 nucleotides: TGTGCCAGCAGCCCGGGGACAGTACACGAAAAACTGTTTTTT. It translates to CASSPGTVHEKLFF.

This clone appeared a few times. CDR3 DNA sequence: TGTGCCAGCTCACCACCACCCCCCGGGAACACTGAAGCTTTCTTT. The encoded protein is CASSPPPPGNTEAFF. J is TRBJ1-1 and V is TRBV18; D unresolved. The germline gives CDR1 KGHSH, CDR2 LQKENI. The CDR3 runs to 15 residues. Trimming took off 0 bases at V and 1 base at J, with 9 bases between the two ends.

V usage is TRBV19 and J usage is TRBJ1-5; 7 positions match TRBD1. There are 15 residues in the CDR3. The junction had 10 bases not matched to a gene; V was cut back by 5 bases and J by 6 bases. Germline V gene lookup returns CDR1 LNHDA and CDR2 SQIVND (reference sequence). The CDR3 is CASSPNRGRGQPQHF. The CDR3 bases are TGTGCCAGTAGTCCCAACAGGGGAAGGGGTCAGCCCCAGCATTTT.

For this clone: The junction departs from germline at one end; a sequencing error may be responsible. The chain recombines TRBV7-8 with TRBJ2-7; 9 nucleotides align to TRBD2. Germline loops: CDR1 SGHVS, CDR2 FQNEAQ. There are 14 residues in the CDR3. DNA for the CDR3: TGTGCCAGCAGCCTAGCGGGACACCGCTCCGAGCAGTACTTC. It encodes CASSLAGHRSEQYF.

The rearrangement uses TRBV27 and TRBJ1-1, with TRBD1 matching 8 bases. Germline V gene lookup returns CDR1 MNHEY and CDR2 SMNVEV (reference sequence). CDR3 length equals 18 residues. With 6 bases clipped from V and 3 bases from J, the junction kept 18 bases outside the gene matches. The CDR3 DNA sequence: TGTGCCAGCAGACGCTATAGTAGGGGGAACAGGGGGGACACTGAAGCTTTCTTT. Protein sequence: CASRRYSRGNRGDTEAFF.

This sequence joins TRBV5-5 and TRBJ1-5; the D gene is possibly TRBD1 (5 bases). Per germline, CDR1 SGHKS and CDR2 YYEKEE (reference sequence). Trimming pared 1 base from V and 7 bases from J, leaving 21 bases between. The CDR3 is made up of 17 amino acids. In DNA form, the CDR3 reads TGTGCCAGCAGCTTGTATTTCGGTTGGGGGGATGGACAGCCCCAGCATTTT. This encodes CASSLYFGWGDGQPQHF.